The T cell receptor beta chain under discussion was sequenced for a study of cytomegalovirus exposure and HLA in healthy donors. In the study overall: In terms of ancestry, the Caucasian-associated cluster contained 75% to 85% of the roughly 400 genotyped donors. Study conclusions and caveats: The listing of some 170 TCR beta chains classed them as cytomegalovirus-associated. Differences between HLA loci emerged in a later analysis of TCR association rates, with DRB1 most and HLA-C fewest.

The study ran its PCR with 60 Vbeta and 13 Jbeta primers. Repertoires were generated with immunoSEQ multiplex PCR, while TCRdb's copy carries only in-frame clones and drops some. Counted here are 100,000 or so clones, around 60% occurring once; the ten biggest clones make up 3.5% to 4%. Note on this clone: Its antigen is not known.

With V trimmed by 5 bases and J by 4 bases, 4 bases remained unmatched. CDR1 and CDR2 (germline): KGHSH, LQKENI. The CDR3 consists of 15 residues. The source material was PBMCs. The V and J genes are TRBV18 and TRBJ2-3; 12 bases align to TRBD1. The sequence was obtained from a man aged 25 to 40 in good health and CMV-seropositive. CDR3 coding DNA: TGTGCCAGCTCATCGGGACAGGGGGCTTCAGATACGCAGTATTTT. Its translation: CASSSGQGASDTQYF.